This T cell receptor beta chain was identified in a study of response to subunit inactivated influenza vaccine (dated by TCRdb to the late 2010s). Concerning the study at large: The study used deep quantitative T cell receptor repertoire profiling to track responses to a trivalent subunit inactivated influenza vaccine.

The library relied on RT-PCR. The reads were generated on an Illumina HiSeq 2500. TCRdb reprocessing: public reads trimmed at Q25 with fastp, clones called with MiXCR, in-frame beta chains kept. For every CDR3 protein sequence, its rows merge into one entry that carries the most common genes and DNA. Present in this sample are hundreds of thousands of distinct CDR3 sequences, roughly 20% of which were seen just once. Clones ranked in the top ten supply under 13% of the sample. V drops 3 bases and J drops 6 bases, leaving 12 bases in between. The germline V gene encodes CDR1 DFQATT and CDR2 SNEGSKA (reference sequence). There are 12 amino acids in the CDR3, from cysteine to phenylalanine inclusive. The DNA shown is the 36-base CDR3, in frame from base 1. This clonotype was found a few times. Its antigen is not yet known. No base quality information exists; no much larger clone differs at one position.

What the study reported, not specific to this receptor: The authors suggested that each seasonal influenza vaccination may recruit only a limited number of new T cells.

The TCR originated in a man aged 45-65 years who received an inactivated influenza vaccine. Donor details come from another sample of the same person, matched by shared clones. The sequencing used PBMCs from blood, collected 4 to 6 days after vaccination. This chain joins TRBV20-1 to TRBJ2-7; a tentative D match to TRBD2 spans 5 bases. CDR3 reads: CSASLSEGEQYF. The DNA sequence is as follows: TGCAGTGCTAGTCTGTCCGAGGGCGAGCAGTACTTC.